The clone carrying this T cell receptor beta chain was detected ten times or more. These data belong to a study of T-cell memory formation after mild COVID-19. The TCR alpha and TCR beta cDNA libraries, bearing sample barcodes and UMIs, were generated by 5'RACE using constant-segment primers. MiXCR was run by TCRdb on the 5' RACE reads, yielding one entry per CDR3 protein. Of 200,000 to 300,000 distinct CDR3 sequences listed, 15% were seen once; the top ten hold more than 2%. The CDR3 runs 16 residues. With 0 bases removed from V and 0 bases from J, the gap between germline ends came to 6 bases. Germline loops: CDR1 LGHNA, CDR2 YSLEER.

The sample consisted of PBMCs or a T cell subset sorted from them (not recorded which). This clonotype was sampled from an adult woman who had mild COVID-19 (a few samples of this study predate the infection). Cell type and time point are not known. The genes are TRBV4-3 and TRBJ2-6; D is perhaps TRBD2 (5 bases). The CDR3 loop is CASSQEAGSGANVLTF. The CDR3 DNA sequence: TGCGCCAGCAGCCAAGAGGCGGGCTCTGGGGCCAACGTCCTGACTTTC.